A single sample gave rise to the 3 T cell receptor beta chains below, sequenced in a study of metastatic and nonmetastatic thyroid tumors. Until they underwent thyroid surgery, no patient had received any treatment. TCRdb reassembled clones from the PCR reads with MiXCR. The profile covers approximately 29,000 clones, with 16% appearing a single time and approximately 4% taken by the ten largest. The sequenced material came from blood. Receptor source: a female donor with papillary thyroid cancer or a benign thyroid nodule (not recorded which). Some clones in this sample may be carry-over from other donors' samples.

J is TRBJ2-7 and V is TRBV6-1; TRBD2 agrees at 8 bases. V lost 7 bases to trimming and J lost 3 bases; unmatched junction nucleotides: 8. Germline V gives CDR1 MNHNS, CDR2 SASEGT. The CDR3 spans 14 residues. The CDR3 loop reads CASTEAGDSYEQYF. The CDR3 DNA follows: TGTGCCAGCACGGAAGCGGGAGACAGCTACGAGCAGTACTTC.

This clone is categorized as large. This chain joins TRBV5-4 and TRBJ2-3, with D unclear. The CDR3 sequence is 14 residues long. Per germline, CDR1 SGHNT and CDR2 YYREEE (reference sequence). Trimming took off 0 bases at V and 4 bases at J, with 9 bases between the two ends. CDR3 protein: CASSLAPTADTQYF. In DNA form, the CDR3 reads TGTGCCAGCAGCTTGGCCCCGACTGCAGATACGCAGTATTTT.

This clone was detected many times. The chain uses TRBV10-2 and TRBJ1-5; 8 bases are a match to TRBD1. This CDR3 is built from 14 residues. Per germline, CDR1 WSHSY and CDR2 SAAADI. The V and J ends lost 6 bases and 4 bases, in that order; junction bases with no gene match: 5. In nucleotides, the CDR3 is TGCGCCAGCAGCTTGGACAGGGTAAATCAGCCCCAGCATTTT. Its translation: CASSLDRVNQPQHF.